These T cell receptor beta chains were read from a single sample in a study of cytomegalovirus exposure and HLA in healthy donors. Sequencing used immunoSEQ multiplex PCR; TCRdb keeps in-frame clones, though not all of them. The sample holds under 200,000 clones, 76% seen once. Sequenced: PBMCs. The receptor source for this set is a female donor in good health and CMV-seronegative. Both conserved end residues are part of each CDR3. Each record gives: CDR3 DNA, CDR3 protein, D gene, clone size, J gene, V gene. D genes are given only for firm matches. Clone size is stated in some rows and not others, as once, few, many or a class when expanded.

TGTGCCAGCAGTGTCCTTTATGGCTACACCTTC,CASSVLYGYTF,-,-,TRBJ1-2,TRBV25-1
TGTGCCATCAGTGAGTCAGCCAGCGTCGGTAACAATGAGCAGTTCTTC,CAISESASVGNNEQFF,-,-,TRBJ2-1,TRBV10-3
TGTGCCAGCAGCCTTACCTACAATGAGCAGTTCTTC,CASSLTYNEQFF,-,few,TRBJ2-1,TRBV9
TGCGCCAGCAGCTTTTCTCGGGACAGGGGTCCGTCGGGAGGCTACACCTTC,CASSFSRDRGPSGGYTF,TRBD1,once,TRBJ1-2,TRBV5-1
TGCGCCAGCAGCTCACTTATAGGGACAGGGGGGTCCTACGAGCAGTACTTC,CASSSLIGTGGSYEQYF,TRBD1,-,TRBJ2-7,TRBV5-1
TGCGCCAGCAGCTTGGCCCAGCTCGGGAGCTCTGGGGCCAACGTCCTGACTTTC,CASSLAQLGSSGANVLTF,-,few,TRBJ2-6,TRBV5-1
TGCGCCAGCAGCGCGGGCCGAACAGATACGCAGTATTTT,CASSAGRTDTQYF,-,-,TRBJ2-3,TRBV5-1
TGTGCCAGCAGCTTGGGACTGGAAGAGACCCAGTACTTC,CASSLGLEETQYF,-,few,TRBJ2-5,TRBV5-6
TGTGCCAGCAGTTTATTGGGGACTAGCGGGAAACAAGAGACCCAGTACTTC,CASSLLGTSGKQETQYF,TRBD2,-,TRBJ2-5,TRBV27
TGCAGCGTACACAGGGCCGGGGCCAACGTCCTGACTTTC,CSVHRAGANVLTF,-,-,TRBJ2-6,TRBV29-1
TGTGCCAGCAGCTCTCAGGGGGGTTATAATTCACCCCTCCACTTT,CASSSQGGYNSPLHF,TRBD1,-,TRBJ1-6,TRBV7-9
TGTGCCAGCAGTAGGCGGGGGGCGACGAACACTGAAGCTTTCTTT,CASSRRGATNTEAFF,-,-,TRBJ1-1,TRBV5-6
TGTGCCAGCAGTCCTACAAACCCAGGGCGCGGCACCGGGGAGCTGTTTTTT,CASSPTNPGRGTGELFF,-,-,TRBJ2-2,TRBV27
TGTGCCAGCAGCACCTCGCGTGGGGGGATGGGGACCTACAATGAGCAGTTCTTC,CASSTSRGGMGTYNEQFF,-,-,TRBJ2-1,TRBV7-6
TGTGCCAGCAGCCCCCGGGGGACCTATGGCTACACCTTC,CASSPRGTYGYTF,-,-,TRBJ1-2,TRBV6-6
TGTGCCAGCAGTGACTGGCGCTACGGGGATGAGCAGTTCTTC,CASSDWRYGDEQFF,-,-,TRBJ2-1,TRBV6-4
TGTGCCAGTAGTATGCAACTAGCGGGGCCCCGGGAGACCCAGTACTTC,CASSMQLAGPRETQYF,TRBD2,-,TRBJ2-5,TRBV19
TGTGCCAGCTCACCTTTCGGACGCGGGATAACTAACTATGGCTACACCTTC,CASSPFGRGITNYGYTF,-,-,TRBJ1-2,TRBV18
TGTGCCAGCAGCCCCGGACTAGCGGGGGGGCTGGATACGCAGTATTTT,CASSPGLAGGLDTQYF,TRBD2,-,TRBJ2-3,TRBV9
TGTGCCAGCAGCTTGCGAGGGCTCGAGCAGTACTTC,CASSLRGLEQYF,-,-,TRBJ2-7,TRBV7-2
TGTGCCAGCAGACCCTTTGGGAGCTCCTACGAGCAGTACTTC,CASRPFGSSYEQYF,-,once,TRBJ2-7,TRBV5-4
TGTGCCAGCAGCCCCCCCGGGAGGGCAAGGAATGAGCAGTTCTTC,CASSPPGRARNEQFF,TRBD2,-,TRBJ2-1,TRBV7-3
TGTGCCAGCAGTTTATCTCTGAGCTCCTACGAGCAGTACTTC,CASSLSLSSYEQYF,-,-,TRBJ2-7,TRBV28
TGTGCCAGCTCACCACCGCAGGGAGGCTATGGCTACACCTTC,CASSPPQGGYGYTF,-,-,TRBJ1-2,TRBV18
TGTGCCTGGGGCATCTACACCGGGGAGCTGTTTTTT,CAWGIYTGELFF,-,-,TRBJ2-2,TRBV30
TGCGCCAGCAGCTCGGGACTAGCGGGGAGGTACCAAGAGACCCAGTACTTC,CASSSGLAGRYQETQYF,TRBD2,-,TRBJ2-5,TRBV5-1
TGTGCCAGCAGCGATCTCGGACTGGGGGCCCGCAAACACTTC,CASSDLGLGARKHF,-,-,TRBJ2-7,TRBV11-2
TGTGCCAGCAGCTTGGGGACAGGGGGCTCTAACTATGGCTACACCTTC,CASSLGTGGSNYGYTF,TRBD1,-,TRBJ1-2,TRBV5-6
TGTGCCTGTACCTCGCGGGGGGATGAGCAGTTCTTC,CACTSRGDEQFF,TRBD2,-,TRBJ2-1,TRBV30
TGTGCCAGCAGCTTAAACCGGGGGGCCCAGTACTTC,CASSLNRGAQYF,TRBD2,few,TRBJ2-5,TRBV7-3
TGTGCCAGCAGCTTGAACAGGGGCCGTGGCAATGAGCAGTTCTTC,CASSLNRGRGNEQFF,TRBD1,once,TRBJ2-1,TRBV7-8
TGTGCCAGCAAACCGGTATCGAGTAATGAAAAACTGTTTTTT,CASKPVSSNEKLFF,-,-,TRBJ1-4,TRBV7-9
TGTGCCAGCAGCTCCGGACAGCTAGCCAAAAACATTCAGTACTTC,CASSSGQLAKNIQYF,-,-,TRBJ2-4,TRBV28
TGTGCCAGCCCAGGTAGATACAATGAGCAGTTCTTC,CASPGRYNEQFF,-,once,TRBJ2-1,TRBV6-5
TGTGCCAGCAGCCCTTCCGGGACAGGCTACAATGAGCAGTTCTTC,CASSPSGTGYNEQFF,TRBD1,-,TRBJ2-1,TRBV7-9
TGTGCCAGCAGCTTGGGGGGGGTTAATGAAAAACTGTTTTTT,CASSLGGVNEKLFF,-,-,TRBJ1-4,TRBV5-8
TGTGCCAGCAGTGAATTCGGGGTCTCGGCGGGTGGCTACACCTTC,CASSEFGVSAGGYTF,-,-,TRBJ1-2,TRBV25-1
TGCGCCAGCAGTCACCGACAGGGGGCCTACTCTGGAAACACCATATATTTT,CASSHRQGAYSGNTIYF,TRBD1,-,TRBJ1-3,TRBV23-1
TGTGCCAGCAGTCCGTCGGGACAGTTTGGCGGTTCACCCCTCCACTTT,CASSPSGQFGGSPLHF,TRBD1,-,TRBJ1-6,TRBV27
TGCGCCAGCAGCCAAGAACAGACCTCCTACGAGCAGTACTTC,CASSQEQTSYEQYF,-,-,TRBJ2-7,TRBV4-3
TGCGCCAGCAGCTTCGGACTCGGCCGCACCTACGAGCAGTACTTC,CASSFGLGRTYEQYF,-,-,TRBJ2-7,TRBV4-3
TGCGCCAGCAGCTCCCTGAGTTCTAGCACAGATACGCAGTATTTT,CASSSLSSSTDTQYF,-,few,TRBJ2-3,TRBV5-1
TGTGCCAGTAGTATTTGGACAGGGGATCAGCCCCAGCATTTT,CASSIWTGDQPQHF,TRBD1,-,TRBJ1-5,TRBV19
TGTGCCAGCAGATGGGGACAGTCGAACACTGAAGCTTTCTTT,CASRWGQSNTEAFF,TRBD1,-,TRBJ1-1,TRBV7-9
TGTGCCAGCAGCTTGTGGGCCTCCTCCTACGAGCAGTACTTC,CASSLWASSYEQYF,-,few,TRBJ2-7,TRBV7-2
TGTGCCATCAGCGGACAGGGGGGTAACTATGGCTACACCTTC,CAISGQGGNYGYTF,TRBD1,-,TRBJ1-2,TRBV10-3
TGTGCCAGCAGCCTCTTAGAGGGAAGCTCCTACGAGCAGTACTTC,CASSLLEGSSYEQYF,-,few,TRBJ2-7,TRBV11-2
TGTGCCAGCAGTGATTGGGACAGGGGGCGATCACCCCTCCACTTT,CASSDWDRGRSPLHF,TRBD1,-,TRBJ1-6,TRBV25-1
TGTGCCAGCAGCCACCCCACAGTTAACACTGAAGCTTTCTTT,CASSHPTVNTEAFF,-,few,TRBJ1-1,TRBV4-2
TGTGCCTGGAGTTATTTCGGGGGTAACTATGGCTACACCTTC,CAWSYFGGNYGYTF,-,few,TRBJ1-2,TRBV30
TGTGCCAGCAGCTTATTGTACGGCTCCTACGAGCAGTACTTC,CASSLLYGSYEQYF,-,-,TRBJ2-7,TRBV7-9
TGCGCCAGCAGCCAAGAGTTCTCCCGGGCTAGCGGGGCCTACGAGCAGTACTTC,CASSQEFSRASGAYEQYF,TRBD2,-,TRBJ2-7,TRBV4-3